A selection of T cell receptor beta chains follows, all from one sample in a study of T cells in Graves' hyperthyroidism and ophthalmopathy. TCRdb called the multiplex PCR reads again in MiXCR, with one record for every CDR3 protein. Of fewer than 800,000 distinct CDR3 sequences in the sample, around 17% were seen once. The sample taken for sequencing was blood. The receptors stem from a man younger than 30 with Graves' hyperthyroidism. Each CDR3 is given with its conserved first and last residue. The D gene is left open where the match is weak. Clone sizes are given selectively: once, few, many, or a class where the clone is expanded.

v_gene: TRBV7-9; j_gene: TRBJ2-7; len: 14; abundance: many; d_gene: .; CDR3nt: TGTGCCAGCGGGCGAGGACTCGCCTCCTACGAGCAGTACTTC; CDR3aa: CASGRGLASYEQYF
v_gene: TRBV28; j_gene: TRBJ2-7; len: 13; abundance: few; d_gene: .; CDR3nt: TGTGCCACCTTGGGAGCCGCGGCCTACGAGCAGTACTTC; CDR3aa: CATLGAAAYEQYF
v_gene: TRBV6-2/TRBV6-3; j_gene: TRBJ2-7; len: 13; abundance: many; d_gene: .; CDR3nt: TGTGCCAGCATCGGCGGGAACGAGTACGAGCAGTACTTC; CDR3aa: CASIGGNEYEQYF
v_gene: TRBV27; j_gene: TRBJ2-1; len: 16; abundance: many; d_gene: TRBD2; CDR3nt: TGTGCCAGCAGCCGCCCCGAGGGAGGGCGGTACAATGAGCAGTTCTTC; CDR3aa: CASSRPEGGRYNEQFF
v_gene: TRBV29-1; j_gene: TRBJ1-5; len: 13; abundance: .; d_gene: .; CDR3nt: TGCAGCGTGGAGACGGATAGCAATCAGCCCCAGCATTTT; CDR3aa: CSVETDSNQPQHF
v_gene: TRBV19; j_gene: TRBJ2-1; len: 17; abundance: .; d_gene: .; CDR3nt: TGTGCCAGTAGTATGAGTGGGCTAGCGATCTTCTACAATGAGCAGTTCTTC; CDR3aa: CASSMSGLAIFYNEQFF
v_gene: TRBV12-3/TRBV12-4; j_gene: TRBJ2-1; len: 16; abundance: .; d_gene: .; CDR3nt: TGTGCCAGCAGTCCCGGACTTAGGAGCTCCTACAATGAGCAGTTCTTC; CDR3aa: CASSPGLRSSYNEQFF
v_gene: TRBV7-3; j_gene: TRBJ2-2; len: 14; abundance: .; d_gene: TRBD1; CDR3nt: TGTGCCAGCAAGACAGGGGCGAACACCGGGGAGCTGTTTTTT; CDR3aa: CASKTGANTGELFF
v_gene: TRBV18; j_gene: TRBJ2-2; len: 16; abundance: .; d_gene: .; CDR3nt: TGTGCCAGCTCACCGAGACAGGCCCCGAACACCGGGGAGCTGTTTTTT; CDR3aa: CASSPRQAPNTGELFF
v_gene: TRBV28; j_gene: TRBJ1-6; len: 16; abundance: many; d_gene: .; CDR3nt: TGTGCCAGCAGTTTACCGTTGACAGCCGGTAATTCACCCCTCCACTTT; CDR3aa: CASSLPLTAGNSPLHF
v_gene: TRBV3-1; j_gene: TRBJ1-2; len: 15; abundance: many; d_gene: .; CDR3nt: TGTGCCAGCAGCCTTAACCCGGGTGGGATCTATGGCTACACCTTC; CDR3aa: CASSLNPGGIYGYTF
v_gene: TRBV9; j_gene: TRBJ1-5; len: 13; abundance: .; d_gene: .; CDR3nt: TGTGCCAGCAGCGTAGCTACGGGGCAGCCCCAGCATTTT; CDR3aa: CASSVATGQPQHF
v_gene: TRBV28; j_gene: TRBJ1-1; len: 15; abundance: many; d_gene: TRBD1; CDR3nt: TGTGCCAGCAGTCCAGGACAGGGACGGAACACTGAAGCTTTCTTT; CDR3aa: CASSPGQGRNTEAFF
v_gene: TRBV9; j_gene: TRBJ2-5; len: 15; abundance: few; d_gene: .; CDR3nt: TGTGCCAGCAGCGTAGCTCTCGGGACACAAGAGACCCAGTACTTC; CDR3aa: CASSVALGTQETQYF
v_gene: TRBV7-2; j_gene: TRBJ2-1; len: 16; abundance: .; d_gene: TRBD2; CDR3nt: TGTGCCAGCAGCCCTCAGTCCGGGACTATCGGCAATGAGCAGTTCTTC; CDR3aa: CASSPQSGTIGNEQFF
v_gene: TRBV12-3/TRBV12-4; j_gene: TRBJ1-2; len: 14; abundance: many; d_gene: .; CDR3nt: TGTGCCAGCAGTTCTACGGGCCCGAACTATGGCTACACCTTC; CDR3aa: CASSSTGPNYGYTF
v_gene: TRBV28; j_gene: TRBJ2-7; len: 12; abundance: .; d_gene: .; CDR3nt: TGTGCCAGCAGTTCCGGGGAAACCGAGCAGTACTTC; CDR3aa: CASSSGETEQYF
v_gene: TRBV7-9; j_gene: TRBJ2-5; len: 14; abundance: many; d_gene: TRBD1; CDR3nt: TGTGCCAGCAGCACTACAGGGGCCCAAGAGACCCAGTACTTC; CDR3aa: CASSTTGAQETQYF
v_gene: TRBV11-3; j_gene: TRBJ2-1; len: 14; abundance: .; d_gene: TRBD1; CDR3nt: TGTGCCAGCAGGCCGGGACAGGGGACTAATGAGCAGTTCTTC; CDR3aa: CASRPGQGTNEQFF
v_gene: TRBV6-5; j_gene: TRBJ1-6; len: 14; abundance: .; d_gene: TRBD1; CDR3nt: TGTGCCAGCAGCTACGGACAGGGGAATTCACCCCTCCACTTT; CDR3aa: CASSYGQGNSPLHF
v_gene: TRBV29-1; j_gene: TRBJ2-3; len: 13; abundance: few; d_gene: TRBD1; CDR3nt: TGCAGCGTTTCACAGGGGGGCGCAGATACGCAGTATTTT; CDR3aa: CSVSQGGADTQYF
v_gene: TRBV7-2; j_gene: TRBJ2-7; len: 15; abundance: .; d_gene: TRBD1; CDR3nt: TGTGCCAGCAGCTTAGCGGCAGGGGGAGCCTACGAGCAGTACTTC; CDR3aa: CASSLAAGGAYEQYF